Presented here are 25 T cell receptor beta chains from one specimen sequenced in a study of molecular identifiers for immune sequencing clone quantification. TCRdb reprocessed the PCR reads via MiXCR and lists one record per CDR3 protein. The sample yields about 40,000 distinct CDR3 sequences, 24% seen once. Sample: naive CD8+ T cells from blood, with Jurkat cell RNA spiked in. Subset specified: FACS-sorted CD8+CD4-CCR7+CD45RA+ naive T cells. These receptors all come from a human donor in good health. Some libraries in this study had Jurkat cell RNA spiked in.

As regards this clonotype: This sequence may be a read error, since a much larger clone differs from it by one base. V usage is TRBV9 and J usage is TRBJ2-1; a possible D gene is TRBD2 (5 bases). CDR3 length: 13 residues. Between the trimmed V and J ends, which lost 4 bases and 12 bases, there was a span of 17 bases. Germline V lookup: CDR1 SGDLS, CDR2 YYNGEE. DNA for the CDR3: TGTGCCAGCAGCCCCCCGGTTAGGACTGCGCAGTTCTTC. Translated: CASSPPVRTAQFF.

Ten or more counts support this clonotype. The chain joins TRBV30 to TRBJ1-2; 7 bases match TRBD1. Germline V lookup: CDR1 GTSNPN, CDR2 SVGIG (reference sequence). V was pared by 3 bases and J by 1 base, with 5 bases of the junction left unmatched. The CDR3 spans 14 residues. The CDR3 loop reads CAWRKDRVNYGYTF. In DNA form, the CDR3 reads TGTGCCTGGAGGAAAGACAGGGTTAACTATGGCTACACCTTC.

For this clonotype: This sequence may be a read error, since a much larger clone differs from it by one base. This sequence joins TRBV4-1 and TRBJ2-7; 7 positions match TRBD2. This CDR3 is built from 16 residues. CDR1 MGHRA and CDR2 YSYEKL come from the germline V gene. V gave up 1 base and J gave up 0 bases; unmatched junction bases: 6. The CDR3 loop reads CASSQANGGFSYEQYF. The DNA for the CDR3 is TGCGCCAGCAGCCAAGCCAACGGGGGGTTCTCCTACGAGCAGTACTTC.

In its sample, this clonotype was seen many times. The chain recombines TRBV7-2 with TRBJ2-7, with D uncertain. Germline V gene sequence: CDR1 SGHTA, CDR2 FQGNSA. The V and J ends lost 5 bases and 2 bases respectively, with 10 bases between them. The CDR3 runs 13 residues. The chain's CDR3 is CASSADLTYEQYF. CDR3 nucleotide sequence: TGTGCCAGCAGCGCCGACTTAACCTACGAGCAGTACTTC.

This clonotype was observed at least ten times. The gene calls are TRBV28 and TRBJ1-5, with D possibly matching TRBD1 (6 bases). CDR3 size: 14 residues. In germline, CDR1 is MDHEN, CDR2 SYDVKM. V lost 8 bases, J lost 4 bases, and 15 bases lay in between. The CDR3 region is CASSLGGANQPQHF. The CDR3 DNA follows: TGTGCCAGCTCCTTGGGGGGGGCTAATCAGCCCCAGCATTTT.

This clonotype is classed as medium-sized. The rearrangement uses TRBV28 and TRBJ2-3; D remains ambiguous. Germline V CDR1 and CDR2: MDHEN, SYDVKM. V lost 3 bases and J 4 bases, leaving 17 bases between the germline ends. The CDR3 length is 16 residues. CDR3 loop: CASSLVASAEADTQYF. CDR3 nucleotide sequence: TGTGCCAGCAGTTTGGTCGCTAGTGCTGAGGCAGATACGCAGTATTTT.

By share, this clonotype counts as medium-sized. The DNA of the CDR3 is TGTGCCAGCAGCTTGGAGTCTAGCGGGGGTGAGCAGTTCTTC. This codes for CASSLESSGGEQFF. The J gene is TRBJ2-1, the V gene TRBV5-4; 10 positions agree with TRBD2. With V trimmed by 0 bases and J by 9 bases, 3 bases remained unmatched. CDR3 size: 14 residues. The germline V gene has CDR1 SGHNT and CDR2 YYREEE (reference sequence).

Remarks on this clonotype: The germline gene is not matched at one end of the junction; a read error may be the cause. This chain uses TRBV6-6 with TRBJ1-4; possibly TRBD1 for D (6 bases). The CDR3 has 16 amino acids. Germline V gene data show CDR1 as MNHNY and CDR2 as SVGAGI (reference sequence). CDR3 in amino acids: CASRIDGGRVNEFLLF. CDR3 nucleotides: TGTGCCAGCAGAATCGACGGGGGCAGAGTGAATGAATTCCTGTTATTT.

Regarding this clonotype: At one end, the junction sequence differs from germline, possibly due to a read error. The rearrangement links TRBV2 to TRBJ2-7; 9 nucleotides match TRBD2. CDR3 size: 14 residues. Looked up from germline, CDR1 is SNHLY and CDR2 is FYNNEI. Here the CDR3 DNA reads TGTGTCAGCACGTTAGCGGGGGCTTGGAACGAGCAGTACTTC. This translates into CVSTLAGAWNEQYF.

In its sample, this clonotype was seen many times. This chain links TRBV27 with TRBJ2-2; D may be TRBD1 or TRBD2 (5 bases each). CDR3 length: 14 amino acids. V was shortened by 4 bases and J by 6 bases, with 12 bases between the two germline ends. CDR1 MNHEY and CDR2 SMNVEV come from the germline V gene (reference sequence). CDR3 DNA sequence: TGTGCCAGCAGTTACATTGGGGGAGCCGGGGAGCTGTTTTTT. Encoded protein: CASSYIGGAGELFF.

This clonotype has a count of ten or more. The J gene is TRBJ2-7, the V gene TRBV29-1; 8 bases agree with TRBD2. Germline V gene data show CDR1 as SQVTM and CDR2 as ANQGSEA. The length of the CDR3 is 18 residues. The junction had 17 bases not matched to a gene; V was cut back by 1 base and J by 3 bases. CDR3 sequence: CSVEGIAGAGRDYYEQYF. CDR3 DNA sequence: TGCAGCGTTGAAGGAATCGCGGGAGCCGGGAGGGACTACTACGAGCAGTACTTC.

The rearrangement uses TRBV30 and TRBJ2-3, with 10 bases aligning to TRBD2. The CDR3 spans 14 residues. With 3 bases clipped from V and 4 bases from J, the junction kept 4 bases outside the gene matches. CDR1 and CDR2 from the germline V gene are GTSNPN and SVGIG (reference sequence). DNA for the CDR3: TGTGCCTGGAGATCTACTAGCGGGGCAGATACGCAGTATTTT. Translating it yields CAWRSTSGADTQYF.

A word on this clonotype: Its ends do not fully match the called genes, so a read error is possible. The chain couples TRBV4-3 to TRBJ2-7; possibly TRBD2 for D (5 bases). Germline V gene lookup returns CDR1 LGHNA and CDR2 YSLEER. The CDR3 is 14 residues long. CDR3 protein: CASSQDRASYAQSF. CDR3 coding DNA: TGCGCCAGCAGCCAAGATCGGGCTAGCTACGCGCAGTCCTTC.

This chain links TRBV9 with TRBJ2-2; D perhaps matches TRBD1 (6 bases). From germline, CDR1 is SGDLS and CDR2 YYNGEE. Trimming stripped 5 bases from V and 13 bases from J, with 27 bases between. The CDR3 consists of 16 residues. In DNA, the CDR3 is TGTGCCAGCAGTGCTTTCGACAGTTACAATACCAGGGGGCTGTTTTTT. It specifies CASSAFDSYNTRGLFF.

The chain links TRBV10-3 to TRBJ2-5, with TRBD1 identical over 9 bases. This CDR3 contains 16 residues. The germline V gene encodes CDR1 ENHRY and CDR2 SYGVKD. J lost 2 bases, V lost 5 bases, and 9 bases had no gene match. CDR3 protein: CAISQPRTGAQETQYF. The CDR3 DNA follows: TGTGCCATCAGTCAACCCAGGACAGGGGCGCAAGAGACCCAGTACTTC.

This clonotype was seen ten or more times. This chain connects TRBV14 to TRBJ2-3; no firm D call. Trimming shortened V by 4 bases and J by 0 bases, and 17 bases separated the two germline ends. Per germline, CDR1 SGHDN and CDR2 FVKESK. The CDR3 totals 17 residues. CDR3 DNA: TGTGCCAGCAGCCCCGCGACCATCTCCTCTAGCACAGATACGCAGTATTTT. It yields the protein CASSPATISSSTDTQYF. Full variable domain (outside the CDR3, taken from reference TRBV14 and TRBJ2-3): EAGVTQFPSHSVIEKGQTVTLRCDPISGHDNLYWYRRVMGKEIKFLLHFVKESKQDESGMPNNRFLAERTGGTYSTLKVQPAELEDSGVYFCASSPATISSSTDTQYFGPGTRLTVL.

This sequence joins TRBV20-1 and TRBJ2-3; 10 bases match TRBD2. V gave up 7 bases and J gave up 1 base; unmatched junction bases: 2. This CDR3 comprises 13 residues. The V gene's germline CDR1 is DFQATT and CDR2 SNEGSKA (reference sequence). CDR3 protein: CSVGTSGTDTQYF. CDR3 coding DNA: TGCAGTGTAGGGACTAGCGGCACAGATACGCAGTATTTT.

The sample holds many counts of this clonotype. The V gene is TRBV24-1, the J gene TRBJ2-2; TRBD1 matches 7 bases. V trimming: 3 bases; J trimming: 1 base; junction bases outside the gene matches: 1. Germline lookup yields CDR1 KGHDR and CDR2 SFDVKD. CDR3 length equals 15 residues. The chain's CDR3 is CATSDHRGNTGELFF. In DNA, the CDR3 is TGTGCCACCAGTGATCACAGGGGGAACACCGGGGAGCTGTTTTTT.

Details on this clonotype: A much larger clone differs from this one at a single base, so this may be a read error. The rearrangement uses TRBV2 and TRBJ2-3; TRBD2 might be the D (5 bases). The CDR3 length is 14 residues. Germline loops: CDR1 SNHLY, CDR2 FYNNEI. V lost 5 bases to trimming and J lost 2 bases, with 11 bases between them. CDR3 in amino acids: CASSPGSPTDTQYF. In nucleotides, the CDR3 is TGTGCCAGCAGTCCGGGATCCCCCACAGATACGCAGTATTTT.

This clonotype was detected ten times or more. The chain is built from TRBV27 and TRBJ2-7, with a weak D call TRBD2 (6 bases). Between the trimmed V and J ends, which lost 3 bases and 3 bases, there was a span of 18 bases. The CDR3 totals 16 residues. Germline assignment: CDR1 MNHEY and CDR2 SMNVEV (reference sequence). CDR3 in DNA: TGTGCCAGCAGTTTGTCCCGAGTTAGCGGAAACTACGAGCAGTACTTC. Translated, it gives CASSLSRVSGNYEQYF.

The chain joins TRBV4-3 to TRBJ2-1; 9 bases are shared with TRBD2. Unmatched junction bases numbered 9, after V lost 2 bases and J lost 7 bases. The CDR3 consists of 16 residues. Germline values: CDR1 LGHNA, CDR2 YSLEER. This chain's CDR3 is CASSQKGVAGDNEQFF. The CDR3 DNA sequence: TGCGCCAGCAGCCAAAAAGGAGTAGCGGGAGATAATGAGCAGTTCTTC.

This clonotype was found many times. This rearrangement joins TRBV5-1 to TRBJ2-3; perhaps TRBD2 as D (5 bases). There are 15 residues in the CDR3. V was trimmed by 1 base and J by 6 bases, leaving 15 bases between them. Germline CDR1 is SGHRS and CDR2 is YFSETQ. The CDR3 DNA sequence: TGCGCCAGCAGCTTGCTTCCGGGGTCATTGGATACGCAGTATTTT. It specifies CASSLLPGSLDTQYF. Complete variable domain (other parts from reference TRBV5-1 and TRBJ2-3): KAGVTQTPRYLIKTRGQQVTLSCSPISGHRSVSWYQQTPGQGLQFLFEYFSETQRNKGNFPGRFSGRQFSNSRSEMNVSTLELGDSALYLCASSLLPGSLDTQYFGPGTRLTVL.

A word on this clonotype: This may stem from a read error, because a much larger clone lies one nucleotide away. The V gene is TRBV12-3 or TRBV12-4, the J gene TRBJ1-1, with TRBD1 matching over 7 bases. The CDR3 loop spans 14 amino acids. The CDR3 nucleotides read TGTGCCGGCAGTCCCGGGACAGCGAACACTGAAGCTTTCTTT. This sequence encodes CAGSPGTANTEAFF.

A few counts support this clonotype. A much more abundant neighbour one base away suggests this may be a read error. The chain employs TRBV7-2 and TRBJ2-7; 7 bases agree with TRBD2. CDR3 length: 17 amino acids. The germline gives CDR1 SGHTA, CDR2 FQGNSA. Germline trimming cut 0 bases from V and 6 bases from J; bases unmatched to any gene: 14. The CDR3 loop reads CASSLAAQRGPLCEQYF. CDR3 sequence (DNA): TGTGCCAGCAGCTTAGCCGCCCAGCGGGGTCCCCTCTGCGAGCAGTACTTC.

This clonotype was counted many times. This CDR3 reads CSATSGSVDEQFF. The CDR3 nucleotides are TGCAGTGCTACTAGCGGGAGTGTCGATGAGCAGTTCTTC. The V gene is TRBV20-1, the J gene TRBJ2-1; 10 bases match TRBD2. The CDR3 contains 13 residues. Germline CDR1 and CDR2: DFQATT and SNEGSKA (reference sequence). The ends lost 4 bases at V and 8 bases at J; junction bases unmatched: 5.